These 31 T cell receptor beta chains came from one sample sequenced in a study of blood T cell repertoires in COVID-19. Sequenced by immunoSEQ multiplex PCR; TCRdb stores in-frame clones only, minus some. This sample yields more than 65,000 clones, of which about 88% are seen a single time; 7.5% to 9.5% belongs to the top ten. The sample comprised peripheral blood. These receptors were taken from a man aged 45-65 years with acute or convalescent COVID-19.

The chain is built from TRBV15 and TRBJ2-7; D is unresolved. The V end was cut by 1 base, the J end by 2 bases, with 15 bases between. This CDR3 has 16 amino acids. Germline values: CDR1 LNHNV, CDR2 YYDKDF (reference sequence). CDR3 sequence (DNA): TGTGCCACCAGCAGAGGTGACGGAGTGCCCACCTACGAGCAGTACTTC. This encodes CATSRGDGVPTYEQYF.

The chain is built from TRBV29-1 and TRBJ1-2; D is ambiguous. The ends were cut back, 2 bases at V and 4 bases at J, with 8 bases in the middle. Germline assignment: CDR1 SQVTM and CDR2 ANQGSEA. The CDR3 extends over 12 amino acids. The CDR3 here is CSVERGGYGYTF. CDR3 bases: TGCAGCGTTGAACGAGGAGGCTATGGCTACACCTTC.

In nucleotides, the CDR3 is TGTGCCAGCAGCCACGTACAAGAAGATTTCTCTGGAAACACCATATATTTT. Its translation is CASSHVQEDFSGNTIYF. This rearrangement joins TRBV4-2 to TRBJ1-3; unclear D gene. The CDR3 contains 17 residues. V shed 3 bases and J shed 0 bases, with 15 bases lying between them. Germline V gene data show CDR1 as LGHNA and CDR2 as YNFKEQ.

This sequence joins TRBV9 and TRBJ1-4; possibly TRBD1 for D (6 bases). The germline gives CDR1 SGDLS, CDR2 YYNGEE. This CDR3 is built from 16 residues. Trimming left V 4 bases short and J 0 bases short, with 13 bases between. The CDR3: CASSPRQVATNEKLFF. In DNA, the CDR3 is TGTGCCAGCAGCCCCAGACAGGTTGCAACTAATGAAAAACTGTTTTTT.

This chain connects TRBV11-2 to TRBJ2-2; TRBD1 agrees at 8 bases. CDR1 is SGHAT, CDR2 FQNNGV, per germline. Losses at the gene ends were 5 bases for V and 3 bases for J; bases not matched to a gene: 5. The CDR3 totals 15 residues. CDR3 in DNA: TGTGCCAGCAGCCCGAGACAGGGGCACACCGGGGAGCTGTTTTTT. Residues: CASSPRQGHTGELFF.

The genes are TRBV7-2 and TRBJ2-2; D is uncertain. The length of the CDR3 is 11 residues. From germline, CDR1 is SGHTA and CDR2 FQGNSA. V lost 3 bases, J lost 7 bases, and 3 bases lay in between. Written as DNA, the CDR3 is TGTGCCAGCAGCTTCTTCGGGGAGCTGTTTTTT. Translated: CASSFFGELFF.

The chain recombines TRBV19 with TRBJ1-1; 10 bases match TRBD1. Germline V lookup: CDR1 LNHDA, CDR2 SQIVND (reference sequence). The CDR3 is 18 residues long. The junction had 16 bases not matched to a gene; V was cut back by 5 bases and J by 4 bases. CDR3 in DNA: TGTGCCAGTAGTCCCCCGGGACAGGGGTTGGTTCAGATCACTGAAGCTTTCTTT. Translating it yields CASSPPGQGLVQITEAFF.

This rearrangement joins TRBV25-1 to TRBJ1-1; D not resolved. CDR1 and CDR2 from the germline V gene are MGHDK and SYGVNS. The CDR3 contains 17 residues. The germline V and J ends were trimmed by 5 bases and 2 bases, with 21 bases remaining between them. The CDR3 sequence is CASSPIGLLGPNTEAFF. CDR3 coding DNA: TGTGCCAGCAGTCCAATCGGGTTACTAGGCCCTAACACTGAAGCTTTCTTT. The entire variable domain, with the rest obtained from reference TRBV25-1 and TRBJ1-1, is as follows: EADIYQTPRYLVIGTGKKITLECSQTMGHDKMYWYQQDPGMELHLIHYSYGVNSTEKGDLSSESTVSRIRTEHFPLTLESARPSHTSQYLCASSPIGLLGPNTEAFFGQGTRLTVV.

V gene TRBV5-4 combines with J gene TRBJ1-1; TRBD1 is a possible D gene (6 bases). V was pared by 2 bases and J by 1 base, with 9 bases between. The germline gives CDR1 SGHNT, CDR2 YYREEE (reference sequence). The CDR3 spans 14 residues. The CDR3 is CASSLRGANTEAFF. CDR3 nucleotide sequence: TGTGCCAGCAGCTTACGGGGGGCGAACACTGAAGCTTTCTTT.

This clone was detected once. The chain's CDR3 is CASSLTAGNNSPLHF. The CDR3 DNA reads TGTGCCAGCAGCTTGACCGCAGGGAATAATTCACCCCTCCACTTT. V gene TRBV5-4 combines with J gene TRBJ1-6; D may be TRBD1 (5 bases). Trimming removed 1 base from V and 5 bases from J, with 10 bases in between. Per germline, CDR1 SGHNT and CDR2 YYREEE (reference sequence). This CDR3 has 15 residues. The whole variable domain, remainder taken from reference TRBV5-4 and TRBJ1-6, is ETGVTQSPTHLIKTRGQQVTLRCSSQSGHNTVSWYQQALGQGPQFIFQYYREEENGRGNFPPRFSGLQFPNYSSELNVNALELDDSALYLCASSLTAGNNSPLHFGNGTRLTVT.

The rearrangement links TRBV19 to TRBJ2-5; 8 nucleotides match TRBD2. The germline V gene encodes CDR1 LNHDA and CDR2 SQIVND (reference sequence). There are 15 residues in the CDR3. J gave up 0 bases and V 6 bases, and 6 bases lay outside the gene matches. The CDR3 sequence is CASSPAGEYQETQYF. The CDR3 region has the DNA TGTGCCAGTAGCCCAGCGGGGGAGTACCAAGAGACCCAGTACTTC.

The V and J genes are TRBV2 and TRBJ2-7, with a weak D call TRBD2 (6 bases). The germline gives CDR1 SNHLY, CDR2 FYNNEI. With 4 bases removed from V and 0 bases from J, the gap between germline ends came to 22 bases. The CDR3 spans 18 residues. This CDR3 is CASSARLRPGEPSYEQYF. CDR3 nucleotides: TGTGCCAGCAGTGCACGGCTTAGACCGGGGGAACCCTCCTACGAGCAGTACTTC. Variable domain in full (rest from reference TRBV2 and TRBJ2-7): EPEVTQTPSHQVTQMGQEVILRCVPISNHLYFYWYRQILGQKVEFLVSFYNNEISEKSEIFDDQFSVERPDGSNFTLKIRSTKLEDSAMYFCASSARLRPGEPSYEQYFGPGTRLTVT.

The DNA of the CDR3 is TGTGCCTGGAGTACACAGGGGGGAAATCAGCCCCAGCATTTT. As protein: CAWSTQGGNQPQHF. The chain combines TRBV30 with TRBJ1-5, with TRBD1 matching 8 bases. Germline assignment: CDR1 GTSNPN and CDR2 SVGIG (reference sequence). This CDR3 region has 14 residues. V gave up 2 bases and J gave up 4 bases; unmatched junction bases: 4. The full variable domain, in which reference TRBV30 and TRBJ1-5 provide the parts outside the CDR3, is SQTIHQWPATLVQPVGSPLSLECTVEGTSNPNLYWYRQAAGRGLQLLFYSVGIGQISSEVPQNLSASRPQDRQFILSSKKLLLSDSGFYLCAWSTQGGNQPQHFGDGTRLSIL.

In its sample, this clone was seen a few times. J is TRBJ1-4 and V is TRBV4-1; D gene uncertain. The V gene lost 4 bases and the J gene lost 6 bases, with 15 bases spanning the gap. The CDR3 has 15 residues. Germline CDR1 is MGHRA and CDR2 is YSYEKL. CDR3 in DNA: TGCGCCAGCAGCCCTTCTTCGGCCGGGGATGAAAAACTGTTTTTT. It encodes CASSPSSAGDEKLFF.

The chain has TRBV25-1 and TRBJ2-5, with 12 bases lining up with TRBD2. Trimming took 2 bases from V and 5 from J; bases not matched to a gene: 6. CDR3 length: 16 residues. The germline V gene has CDR1 MGHDK and CDR2 SYGVNS. The CDR3 sequence is CASSETSGGTRETQYF. CDR3 in DNA: TGTGCCAGCAGTGAAACTAGCGGGGGGACACGTGAGACCCAGTACTTC. Using reference TRBV25-1 and TRBJ2-5 for the parts outside the CDR3, the full variable domain is EADIYQTPRYLVIGTGKKITLECSQTMGHDKMYWYQQDPGMELHLIHYSYGVNSTEKGDLSSESTVSRIRTEHFPLTLESARPSHTSQYLCASSETSGGTRETQYFGPGTRLLVL.

The J gene is TRBJ1-5, the V gene TRBV9; no definite D call. The CDR3 runs 15 residues. Germline V CDR1 and CDR2: SGDLS, YYNGEE. Trimming removed 0 bases from V and 6 bases from J, with 13 bases in between. The CDR3 nucleotides are TGTGCCAGCAGCGTAGGGCACCAAAGGAGTCAGCCCCAGCATTTT. Its protein product is CASSVGHQRSQPQHF.

V usage is TRBV5-1 and J usage is TRBJ2-5; 7 nucleotides line up with TRBD2. Germline V gene sequence: CDR1 SGHRS, CDR2 YFSETQ. This CDR3 is 16 amino acids long. J was trimmed by 1 base and V by 2 bases; bases with no gene match: 8. The CDR3 is CASSFSGGGLQETQYF. CDR3 in DNA: TGCGCCAGCAGCTTTTCGGGGGGAGGGCTCCAAGAGACCCAGTACTTC.

The chain has TRBV6-5 and TRBJ2-4; unclear D gene. The germline gives CDR1 MNHEY, CDR2 SVGAGI. This CDR3 is 11 amino acids long. V lost 8 bases and J lost 4, with 6 bases in between. CDR3 amino acids: CASQVKNIQYF. For the CDR3, the DNA is TGTGCCAGCCAGGTGAAAAACATTCAGTACTTC.

The chain uses TRBV5-1 and TRBJ2-7; possibly TRBD1 for D (6 bases). Trimming took 3 bases from V and 0 from J, leaving 13 bases between them. CDR1 and CDR2 (germline): SGHRS, YFSETQ. This CDR3 comprises 15 residues. The CDR3 sequence: CASSSWTESSYEQYF. Written as DNA, the CDR3 is TGCGCCAGCAGCTCCTGGACAGAGAGCTCCTACGAGCAGTACTTC.

CDR3 sequence reads: CASRKKGFGSTEAFF. The DNA for the CDR3 is TGTGCCAGCAGGAAAAAGGGGTTCGGGAGCACTGAAGCTTTCTTT. The rearrangement uses TRBV6-5 and TRBJ1-1, with D tentatively TRBD1 (5 bases). The length of the CDR3 is 15 residues. Germline assignment: CDR1 MNHEY and CDR2 SVGAGI. V was clipped by 6 bases and J by 4 bases, with 18 bases between them.

This chain uses TRBV29-1 with TRBJ2-5, with 7 bases lining up with TRBD1. This CDR3 spans 13 amino acids. After removal of 4 bases from V and 4 bases from J, the junction contained 6 bases not matched to a gene. In germline, CDR1 is SQVTM, CDR2 ANQGSEA. CDR3 bases: TGCAGCGTTGGTGGCGCAGGGGGAGAGACCCAGTACTTC. This encodes CSVGGAGGETQYF. Together with reference TRBV29-1 and TRBJ2-5, the CDR3 gives the full variable domain: SAVISQKPSRDICQRGTSLTIQCQVDSQVTMMFWYRQQPGQSLTLIATANQGSEATYESGFVIDKFPISRPNLTFSTLTVSNMSPEDSSIYLCSVGGAGGETQYFGPGTRLLVL.

Notes on this clone: Other DNA sequences in this specimen translate into the identical CDR3. This chain uses TRBV3-1 (or the pseudogene TRBV3-2) with TRBJ2-5; D not resolved. In germline, CDR1 is LGHDT, CDR2 YNNKEL (reference sequence). The CDR3 runs to 12 residues. V shed 0 bases and J shed 5 bases, with 4 bases lying between them. CDR3 nucleotides: TGTGCCAGCAGCCAAGATCTGGAGACCCAGTACTTC. Translated, it gives CASSQDLETQYF.

This chain connects TRBV28 to TRBJ1-5, with TRBD1 matching over 7 bases. Germline CDR1 and CDR2: MDHEN and SYDVKM. The trim removed 3 bases at V and 3 bases at J, leaving 8 bases unmatched. This CDR3 contains 16 residues. The CDR3 reads CASSFRQGSVNQPQHF. CDR3 sequence (DNA): TGTGCCAGCAGTTTCCGACAGGGCAGTGTCAATCAGCCCCAGCATTTT.

The gene calls are TRBV6-5 and TRBJ2-1, with D unclear. The CDR3 contains 14 residues. Germline V lookup: CDR1 MNHEY, CDR2 SVGAGI. Trimming took 0 bases from V and 9 from J, leaving 12 bases between them. CDR3 region: CASSYSGSRGEQFF. The CDR3 DNA follows: TGTGCCAGCAGTTACTCGGGTAGCCGTGGTGAGCAGTTCTTC.

V usage is TRBV5-4 and J usage is TRBJ1-2; 10 bases line up with TRBD1. Trimming at V came to 3 bases and at J to 6 bases, leaving 11 bases not matched to a gene. The germline V gene has CDR1 SGHNT and CDR2 YYREEE (reference sequence). The CDR3 is 16 amino acids. As DNA, the CDR3 is TGTGCCAGCAGCTCTACCGGGGACAGGGGAGCCCATGGCTACACCTTC. Amino acids: CASSSTGDRGAHGYTF. Full variable domain (outside the CDR3, taken from reference TRBV5-4 and TRBJ1-2): ETGVTQSPTHLIKTRGQQVTLRCSSQSGHNTVSWYQQALGQGPQFIFQYYREEENGRGNFPPRFSGLQFPNYSSELNVNALELDDSALYLCASSSTGDRGAHGYTFGSGTRLTVV.

The rearrangement joins TRBV7-3 to TRBJ1-2, with 8 bases fitting TRBD1. Trimming cost V 5 bases and J 7 bases; bases outside gene matches: 6. CDR1 is SGHTA and CDR2 is FQGTGA in the germline V gene. The length of the CDR3 is 13 residues. The CDR3 loop is CASSAPGGFGYTF. CDR3 in DNA: TGTGCCAGCAGCGCCCCAGGGGGCTTTGGCTACACCTTC.

The chain recombines TRBV28 with TRBJ1-1, with 8 bases lining up with TRBD1. This CDR3 region has 13 residues. In germline, CDR1 is MDHEN, CDR2 SYDVKM. V was pared by 8 bases and J by 4 bases, with 6 bases of the junction left unmatched. The CDR3 sequence is CASPRTGSTEAFF. The CDR3 nucleotides are TGTGCCAGCCCCCGGACAGGGAGCACTGAAGCTTTCTTT.

This clone was counted a few times. V is TRBV12-2 and J is TRBJ2-5; TRBD2, the table's D call, was not compared with the DNA. TRBV12-2 is a pseudogene segment. This CDR3 is 15 amino acids long. CDR3 DNA: TGTGCAAGTCGCTTAGTACGGGGGGGCGTGGAGACCCAGTACTTC. Encoded protein: CASRLVRGGVETQYF.

The J gene is TRBJ1-5, the V gene TRBV14; D may be TRBD1 (6 bases). Trimming pared 3 bases from V and 0 bases from J, leaving 15 bases between. Germline CDR1 and CDR2: SGHDN and FVKESK. This CDR3 is built from 17 residues. The CDR3 sequence: CASSHRGTSNSNQPQHF. CDR3 sequence (DNA): TGTGCCAGCAGCCATCGAGGGACAAGCAATAGCAATCAGCCCCAGCATTTT.

The chain employs TRBV9 and TRBJ2-1; 10 nucleotides match TRBD2. Germline CDR1 reads SGDLS; CDR2 reads YYNGEE. With 4 bases clipped from V and 4 bases from J, the junction kept 8 bases outside the gene matches. The CDR3 covers 16 residues. This CDR3 reads CASSPSGGFSYNEQFF. The CDR3, as DNA: TGTGCCAGCAGCCCTAGCGGGGGTTTTTCGTACAATGAGCAGTTCTTC.

This clone came up once. This sequence joins TRBV7-2 and TRBJ2-1, with 7 positions matching TRBD1. This CDR3 comprises 15 residues. With 5 bases clipped from V and 4 bases from J, the junction kept 8 bases outside the gene matches. Germline V CDR1 and CDR2: SGHTA, FQGNSA. As DNA, the CDR3 is TGTGCCAGCAGCCCCACAGGGGCGGGTTACAATGAGCAGTTCTTC. It codes for CASSPTGAGYNEQFF.